A single sample is the source of the 25 T cell receptor beta chains below, sequenced in a study of T cells in Graves' hyperthyroidism and ophthalmopathy. TCR beta CDR3 sequences were amplified from RNA transcripts. In the first-round RT-PCR of the TCR CDR3, the HTBI primer set was used. TCRdb used MiXCR to reprocess the multiplex PCR reads, holding one entry per CDR3 protein. The table has hundreds of thousands of distinct CDR3 sequences, roughly 15% seen once. Specimen: blood. All receptors come from a woman aged 50 to 60 with Graves' ophthalmopathy.

This clonotype was seen many times. The chain recombines TRBV7-2 with TRBJ2-2; 10 nucleotides match TRBD2. The CDR3 contains 16 residues. From germline, CDR1 is SGHTA and CDR2 FQGNSA. V lost 5 bases and J lost 6; bases outside the gene matches: 9. CDR3: CASSPPSGRSPGELFF. CDR3 sequence (DNA): TGTGCCAGCAGCCCCCCTAGCGGGAGATCCCCCGGGGAGCTGTTTTTT.

This clonotype was detected ten times or more. The gene calls are TRBV7-6 and TRBJ2-5, with D possibly matching TRBD2 (5 bases). Trimming took 8 bases from V and 3 from J, leaving 16 bases between them. In germline, CDR1 is SGHVS, CDR2 FNYEAQ. The length of the CDR3 is 14 residues. The CDR3 sequence is CASLQVAPKETQYF. CDR3 bases: TGTGCCAGCCTCCAGGTAGCGCCCAAAGAGACCCAGTACTTC.

This sequence joins TRBV20-1 and TRBJ2-1, with 10 bases identical to TRBD2. The CDR3 loop spans 14 amino acids. J lost 6 bases, V lost 5 bases, and 7 bases had no gene match. CDR1 is DFQATT and CDR2 is SNEGSKA in the germline V gene (reference sequence). CDR3 loop: CSASLAGDPNEQFF. The CDR3 coding sequence is TGCAGTGCTTCCCTAGCGGGAGATCCCAATGAGCAGTTCTTC.

Many counts were recorded for this clonotype. V is TRBV20-1 and J is TRBJ2-3; D unclear. V shed 6 bases and J shed 0 bases, with 19 bases lying between them. Germline-derived CDR1 and CDR2 are DFQATT and SNEGSKA (reference sequence). The CDR3 totals 16 residues. The CDR3 protein is CSAPTPGFSSTDTQYF. CDR3 coding DNA: TGCAGTGCCCCAACCCCTGGATTCTCTAGCACAGATACGCAGTATTTT.

This clonotype was seen many times. V gene TRBV28 combines with J gene TRBJ1-1; tentatively, D is TRBD1 (5 bases). The CDR3 runs to 14 residues. Germline CDR1 and CDR2: MDHEN and SYDVKM. V gave up 8 bases and J gave up 1 base, with 14 bases separating them. CDR3 nucleotide sequence: TGTGCCAGCCTTAGGGGCTCTTCGAACACTGAAGCTTTCTTT. Translated, it gives CASLRGSSNTEAFF.

This sequence joins TRBV15 and TRBJ1-2; weak D call: TRBD1 (6 bases). The germline V gene encodes CDR1 LNHNV and CDR2 YYDKDF (reference sequence). The length of the CDR3 is 14 residues. V was clipped by 0 bases and J by 4 bases, with 9 bases between them. This chain's CDR3 is CATSRDLGGYGYTF. CDR3 DNA sequence: TGTGCCACCAGCAGAGATTTAGGGGGCTATGGCTACACCTTC.

This clonotype was detected many times. The gene calls are TRBV5-1 and TRBJ2-3; TRBD2 matches at 7 bases. Germline lookup yields CDR1 SGHRS and CDR2 YFSETQ. J was trimmed by 4 bases and V by 4 bases; bases with no gene match: 12. The CDR3 is made up of 16 amino acids. CDR3 nucleotide sequence: TGCGCCAGCAGCCTGGAGGGCGGGAGAGGCGCAGATACGCAGTATTTT. Translation gives CASSLEGGRGADTQYF.

V and J are TRBV7-6 and TRBJ2-2; TRBD2 aligns across 7 bases. V trimming: 2 bases; J trimming: 4 bases; junction bases outside the gene matches: 7. The CDR3 is made up of 16 amino acids. Germline CDR1 is SGHVS and CDR2 is FNYEAQ. This chain's CDR3 is CASSLISGGVTGELFF. DNA of the CDR3: TGTGCCAGCAGCTTAATTTCGGGAGGAGTCACCGGGGAGCTGTTTTTT. Complete variable domain (other parts from reference TRBV7-6 and TRBJ2-2): GAGVSQSPRYKVTKRGQDVALRCDPISGHVSLYWYRQALGQGPEFLTYFNYEAQQDKSGLPNDRFSAERPEGSISTLTIQRTEQRDSAMYRCASSLISGGVTGELFFGEGSRLTVL.

This clonotype has ten or more counts. The V call is TRBV30, the J call TRBJ2-2; D uncertain. V was shortened by 1 base and J by 1 base, with 7 bases between the two germline ends. The CDR3 covers 14 residues. Germline assignment: CDR1 GTSNPN and CDR2 SVGIG (reference sequence). The CDR3 sequence is CAWSGSGNTGELFF. The CDR3 region has the DNA TGTGCCTGGAGTGGTTCGGGGAACACCGGGGAGCTGTTTTTT.

This clonotype was seen ten or more times. The rearrangement uses TRBV11-3 and TRBJ1-1; TRBD1 might be the D (6 bases). V gave up 0 bases and J gave up 8 bases, with 22 bases separating them. Per germline, CDR1 SGHNT and CDR2 YENEEA. The CDR3 consists of 17 residues. The CDR3 spells CASSLDVRTERRGEAFF. The CDR3 DNA reads TGTGCCAGCAGCTTAGATGTGAGGACAGAGAGGAGGGGCGAAGCTTTCTTT.

This clonotype was seen at least ten times. The V gene is TRBV5-1, the J gene TRBJ2-1, with 9 bases aligning to TRBD1. J was trimmed by 10 bases and V by 0 bases; bases with no gene match: 5. The germline CDR1 and CDR2 sequences are SGHRS and YFSETQ. This CDR3 has 14 amino acids. As DNA, the CDR3 is TGCGCCAGCAGCTTGGGACAGGGGGTTGGGGAGCAGTTCTTC. Translated: CASSLGQGVGEQFF.

V and J are TRBV29-1 and TRBJ2-2; a possible D gene is TRBD2 (5 bases). Trimming took off 4 bases at V and 4 bases at J, with 19 bases between the two ends. Germline V gives CDR1 SQVTM, CDR2 ANQGSEA. This CDR3 region has 16 residues. CDR3 in DNA: TGCAGCGTTGGTGCGCTAGCCAGTTCGAGCACCGGGGAGCTGTTTTTT. Protein product: CSVGALASSSTGELFF.

This clonotype was detected many times. This chain links TRBV4-2 with TRBJ1-5; D not certain. Trimming cost V 0 bases and J 3 bases, with 9 bases left between them. The germline V gene encodes CDR1 LGHNA and CDR2 YNFKEQ. The CDR3 spans 15 residues. CDR3 region: CASSQDENTNQPQHF. The CDR3 bases are TGTGCCAGCAGCCAAGATGAAAACACCAATCAGCCCCAGCATTTT.

This clonotype was counted many times. This sequence joins TRBV2 and TRBJ2-7; maybe TRBD1 (5 bases). The V end was cut by 0 bases, the J end by 2 bases, with 11 bases between. There are 15 residues in the CDR3. Germline V gives CDR1 SNHLY, CDR2 FYNNEI. The CDR3 here is CASSEATGRTYEQYF. DNA of the CDR3: TGTGCCAGCAGTGAAGCTACAGGAAGGACCTACGAGCAGTACTTC.

This clonotype has ten or more counts. CDR3 sequence (DNA): TGTGCCAGCAGCCCCGGGACAGGGATCACCGGGGAGCTGTTTTTT. It encodes CASSPGTGITGELFF. V usage is TRBV11-1 and J usage is TRBJ2-2, with 9 bases identical to TRBD1. Germline CDR1 reads SGHAT; CDR2 reads FQDESV (reference sequence). This CDR3 is 15 amino acids long. J gave up 4 bases and V 5 bases, and 5 bases lay outside the gene matches.

With respect to this clonotype: A much larger clone lies one base from this, so it may be a read error. Here the CDR3 omits its conserved ending phenylalanine or tryptophan, so a read error is the likely source. The V and J genes are TRBV6-1 and TRBJ2-1; D is ambiguous. Germline values: CDR1 MNHNS, CDR2 SASEGT. V was clipped by 6 bases and J by 0 bases, with 12 bases between them. The CDR3 is 15 amino acids. CDR3: CASRGSQSSYNEQFL. CDR3 sequence (DNA): TGTGCCAGCAGAGGAAGTCAGAGCTCCTACAATGAGCAGTTCCTC.

This clonotype was seen a handful of times. CDR3 DNA: TGTGCCAGCAGCTTAATGGCTAGCGGGACCCTGACCGGGGAGCTGTTTTTT. This sequence encodes CASSLMASGTLTGELFF. V gene TRBV7-9 combines with J gene TRBJ2-2; 9 positions agree with TRBD2. Per the germline V gene, CDR1 is SEHNR and CDR2 is FQNEAQ (reference sequence). V lost 2 bases to trimming and J lost 5 bases; unmatched junction nucleotides: 9. The CDR3 totals 17 residues.

The table lists this clonotype with a few counts. The rearrangement joins TRBV7-3 to TRBJ1-2; TRBD1 aligns across 12 bases. V was clipped by 5 bases and J by 5 bases; unmatched bases: 6. The CDR3 consists of 15 residues. The germline V gene encodes CDR1 SGHTA and CDR2 FQGTGA. Here the CDR3 DNA reads TGTGCCAGCAGCCCCTCGGGACAGGGGGCGTATGGCTACACCTTC. Encoded protein: CASSPSGQGAYGYTF.

This clonotype was found many times. The chain recombines TRBV5-1 with TRBJ1-2, with D hard to call. The CDR3 loop spans 13 amino acids. Germline V lookup: CDR1 SGHRS, CDR2 YFSETQ. The V end was cut by 4 bases, the J end by 1 base, with 8 bases between. The CDR3 here is CASSPLSNYGYTF. The CDR3 DNA is TGCGCCAGCAGCCCCTTAAGTAACTATGGCTACACCTTC.

The count of this clonotype is one. The V and J genes are TRBV7-9 and TRBJ2-7; 8 bases are a match to TRBD1. Germline assignment: CDR1 SEHNR and CDR2 FQNEAQ (reference sequence). Germline trimming cut 6 bases from V and 3 bases from J; bases unmatched to any gene: 16. This CDR3 is 17 amino acids long. The CDR3 reads CASRGRTGLFNVYEQYF. As DNA, the CDR3 is TGTGCCAGCAGAGGCCGGACAGGGCTCTTTAACGTCTACGAGCAGTACTTC.

This clonotype was seen ten or more times. The chain recombines TRBV30 with TRBJ2-7; the D gene could be TRBD1 or TRBD2 (5 bases each). The germline CDR1 and CDR2 sequences are GTSNPN and SVGIG (reference sequence). This CDR3 comprises 15 residues. V lost 0 bases and J lost 3, with 15 bases in between. The CDR3 spells CAWSVRRQGIYEQYF. DNA for the CDR3: TGTGCCTGGAGTGTACGGAGGCAGGGCATCTACGAGCAGTACTTC.

The chain is built from TRBV19 and TRBJ1-1; TRBD1 might be the D (5 bases). The length of the CDR3 is 13 residues. The V end was cut by 3 bases, the J end by 6 bases, with 11 bases between. The germline V gene encodes CDR1 LNHDA and CDR2 SQIVND (reference sequence). In nucleotides, the CDR3 is TGTGCCAGTAGTATTATCACAGGAGCTGAAGCTTTCTTT. It encodes CASSIITGAEAFF.

This clonotype has at least ten counts. This sequence joins TRBV6-1 and TRBJ2-1, with TRBD2 matching 7 bases. Germline V CDR1 and CDR2: MNHNS, SASEGT. This CDR3 region has 13 residues. V trimming: 1 base; J trimming: 7 bases; junction bases outside the gene matches: 1. CDR3 loop: CASSEVAGNEQFF. The CDR3 coding sequence is TGTGCCAGCAGTGAAGTAGCGGGTAATGAGCAGTTCTTC.

This clonotype appeared many times. The J gene is TRBJ2-5, the V gene TRBV6-1, with D perhaps matching TRBD1 (6 bases). V dropped 6 bases and J dropped 9 bases, with 29 bases sitting between them. The CDR3 length is 17 residues. Per the germline V gene, CDR1 is MNHNS and CDR2 is SASEGT. The CDR3 sequence: CASSHNAKMGQGEAQYF. The CDR3 DNA is TGTGCCAGCAGCCATAACGCTAAGATGGGACAAGGGGAAGCCCAGTACTTC.

This chain uses TRBV6-2 or TRBV6-3 with TRBJ1-5, with TRBD1 matching 7 bases. The CDR3 consists of 15 residues. Germline trimming cut 7 bases from V and 3 bases from J; bases unmatched to any gene: 9. Germline V CDR1 and CDR2: MNHEY, SVGEGT. CDR3 loop: CASNLPGQLNQPQHF. CDR3 bases: TGTGCCAGCAACCTTCCGGGACAGCTCAATCAGCCCCAGCATTTT.